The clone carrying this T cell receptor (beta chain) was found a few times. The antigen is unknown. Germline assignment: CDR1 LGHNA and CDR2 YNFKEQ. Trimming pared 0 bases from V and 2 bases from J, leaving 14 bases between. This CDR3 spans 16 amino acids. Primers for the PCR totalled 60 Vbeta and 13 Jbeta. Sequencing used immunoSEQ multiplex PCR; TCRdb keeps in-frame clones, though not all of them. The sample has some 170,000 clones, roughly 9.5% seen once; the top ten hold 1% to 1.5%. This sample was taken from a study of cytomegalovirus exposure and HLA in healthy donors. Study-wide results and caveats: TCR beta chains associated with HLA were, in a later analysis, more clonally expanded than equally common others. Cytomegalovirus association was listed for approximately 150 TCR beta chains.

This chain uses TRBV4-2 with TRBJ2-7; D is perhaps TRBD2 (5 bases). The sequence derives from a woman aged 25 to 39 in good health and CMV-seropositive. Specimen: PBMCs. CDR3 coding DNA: TGTGCCAGCAGCCAAGATTGGCCTAGCCCGACCTACGAGCAGTACTTC. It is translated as CASSQDWPSPTYEQYF.